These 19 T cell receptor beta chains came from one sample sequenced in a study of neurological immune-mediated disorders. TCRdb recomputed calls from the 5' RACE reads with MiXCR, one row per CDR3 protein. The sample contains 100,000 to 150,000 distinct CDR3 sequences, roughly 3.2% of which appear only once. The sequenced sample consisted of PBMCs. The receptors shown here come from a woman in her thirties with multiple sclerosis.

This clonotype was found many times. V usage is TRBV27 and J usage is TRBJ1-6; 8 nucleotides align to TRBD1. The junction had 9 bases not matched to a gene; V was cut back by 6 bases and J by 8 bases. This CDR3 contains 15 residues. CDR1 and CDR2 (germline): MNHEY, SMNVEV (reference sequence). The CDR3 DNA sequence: TGTGCCAGCAGCTGGGACAGGAAGGGGCATTCACCCCTCCACTTT. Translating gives CASSWDRKGHSPLHF.

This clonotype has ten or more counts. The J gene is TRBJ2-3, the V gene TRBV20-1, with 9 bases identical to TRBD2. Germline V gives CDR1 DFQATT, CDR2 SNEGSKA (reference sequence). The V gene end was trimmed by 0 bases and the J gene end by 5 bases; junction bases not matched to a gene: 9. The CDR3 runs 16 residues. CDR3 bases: TGCAGTGCTAGAGACCAGGCGGGGGGGCGGTTAGATACGCAGTATTTT. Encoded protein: CSARDQAGGRLDTQYF.

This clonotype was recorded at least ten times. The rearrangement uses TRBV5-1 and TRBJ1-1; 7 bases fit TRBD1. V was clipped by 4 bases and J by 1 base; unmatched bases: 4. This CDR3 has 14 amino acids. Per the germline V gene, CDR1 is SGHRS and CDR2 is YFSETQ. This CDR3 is CASSRGQKNTEAFF. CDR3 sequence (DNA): TGCGCCAGCAGCAGGGGACAGAAGAACACTGAAGCTTTCTTT.

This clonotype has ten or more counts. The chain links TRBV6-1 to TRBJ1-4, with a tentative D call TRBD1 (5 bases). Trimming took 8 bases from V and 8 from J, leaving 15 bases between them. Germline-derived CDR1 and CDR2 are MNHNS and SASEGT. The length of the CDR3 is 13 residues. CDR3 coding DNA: TGTGCCAGCGCACCCAGGGTGGGGGAAAAACTGTTTTTT. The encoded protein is CASAPRVGEKLFF.

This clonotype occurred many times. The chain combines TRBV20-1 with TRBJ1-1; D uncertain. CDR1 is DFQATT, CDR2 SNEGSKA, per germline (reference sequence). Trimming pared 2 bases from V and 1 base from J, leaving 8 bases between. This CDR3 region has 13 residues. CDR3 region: CSARTPKNTEAFF. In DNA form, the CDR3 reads TGCAGTGCTAGAACGCCCAAGAACACTGAAGCTTTCTTT.

As DNA, the CDR3 is TGCGCCAGCAGCCCAGAAGTAGGGGCCAACACTGAAGCTTTCTTT. Protein product: CASSPEVGANTEAFF. The J gene is TRBJ1-1, the V gene TRBV5-1; a weak D match, TRBD1 (5 bases). CDR1 and CDR2 (germline): SGHRS, YFSETQ. Trimming stripped 4 bases from V and 2 bases from J, with 15 bases between. This CDR3 is built from 15 residues.

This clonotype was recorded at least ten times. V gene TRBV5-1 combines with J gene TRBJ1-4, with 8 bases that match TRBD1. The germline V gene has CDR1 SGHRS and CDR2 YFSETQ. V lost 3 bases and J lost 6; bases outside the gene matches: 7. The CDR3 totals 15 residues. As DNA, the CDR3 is TGCGCCAGCAGCTGGCAGGGGGCGCGGGATGAAAAACTGTTTTTT. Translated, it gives CASSWQGARDEKLFF.

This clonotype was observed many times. DNA of the CDR3: TGTGCCAGCTTCCCCCGGGGGACATCCTACAATGAGCAGTTCTTC. It translates to CASFPRGTSYNEQFF. V is TRBV5-6 and J is TRBJ2-1; D tentatively fits TRBD1 or TRBD2 (6 bases each). The CDR3 totals 15 residues. Deletions cut 7 bases from V and 1 base from J, with 15 bases between. CDR1 and CDR2 from the germline V gene are SGHDT and YYEEEE.

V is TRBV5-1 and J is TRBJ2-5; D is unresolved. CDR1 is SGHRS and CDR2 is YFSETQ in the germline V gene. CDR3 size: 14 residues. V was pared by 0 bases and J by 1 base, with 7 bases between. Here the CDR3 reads CASSLAGPQETQYF. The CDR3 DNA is TGCGCCAGCAGCTTGGCGGGTCCCCAAGAGACCCAGTACTTC.

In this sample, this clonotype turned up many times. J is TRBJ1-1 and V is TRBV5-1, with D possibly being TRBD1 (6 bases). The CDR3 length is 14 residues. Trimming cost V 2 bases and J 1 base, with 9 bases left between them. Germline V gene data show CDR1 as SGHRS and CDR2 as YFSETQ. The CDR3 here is CASSFDRSNTEAFF. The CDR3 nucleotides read TGCGCCAGCAGCTTCGACAGGTCGAACACTGAAGCTTTCTTT.

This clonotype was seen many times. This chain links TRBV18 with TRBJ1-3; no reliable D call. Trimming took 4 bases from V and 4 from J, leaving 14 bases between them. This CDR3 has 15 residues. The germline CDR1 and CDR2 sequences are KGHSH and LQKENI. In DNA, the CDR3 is TGTGCCAGCTCACGCGAAGGAGGAGCCGGAAACACCATATATTTT. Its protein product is CASSREGGAGNTIYF. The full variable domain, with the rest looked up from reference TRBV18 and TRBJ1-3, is NAGVMQNPRHLVRRRGQEARLRCSPMKGHSHVYWYRQLPEEGLKFMVYLQKENIIDESGMPKERFSAEFPKEGPSILRIQQVVRGDSAAYFCASSREGGAGNTIYFGEGSWLTVV.

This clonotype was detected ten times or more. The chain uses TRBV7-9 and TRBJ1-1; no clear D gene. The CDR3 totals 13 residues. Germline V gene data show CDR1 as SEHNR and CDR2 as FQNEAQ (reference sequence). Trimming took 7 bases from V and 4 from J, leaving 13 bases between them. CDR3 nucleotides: TGTGCCAGCACCCTCCCGGCGGGCACTGAAGCTTTCTTT. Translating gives CASTLPAGTEAFF.

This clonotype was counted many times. The DNA for the CDR3 is TGCGCCAGCAGCTTGGGAGGGGGGGGGCTTCTCCCGAGCTCCTACAATGAGCAGTTCTTC. Translation: CASSLGGGGLLPSSYNEQFF. J is TRBJ2-1 and V is TRBV5-1; TRBD2 might be the D (7 bases). V was trimmed by 0 bases and J by 0 bases, leaving 22 bases between them. The germline V gene encodes CDR1 SGHRS and CDR2 YFSETQ. The CDR3 is 20 amino acids.

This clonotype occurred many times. The DNA of the CDR3 is TGCAGTGCTGAAGGGACAGTCAATCAGCCCCAGCATTTT. Translation gives CSAEGTVNQPQHF. The chain uses TRBV20-1 and TRBJ1-5, with 7 bases that match TRBD1. The CDR3 is 13 amino acids. Germline assignment: CDR1 DFQATT and CDR2 SNEGSKA (reference sequence). The V and J ends lost 5 bases and 3 bases, in that order; junction bases with no gene match: 4.

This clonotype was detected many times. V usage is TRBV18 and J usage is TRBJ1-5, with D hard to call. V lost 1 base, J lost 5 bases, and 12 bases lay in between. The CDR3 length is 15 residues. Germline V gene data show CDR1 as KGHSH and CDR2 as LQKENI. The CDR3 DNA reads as TGTGCCAGCTCACCACAGGGCAGGTTCGATCAGCCCCAGCATTTT. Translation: CASSPQGRFDQPQHF.

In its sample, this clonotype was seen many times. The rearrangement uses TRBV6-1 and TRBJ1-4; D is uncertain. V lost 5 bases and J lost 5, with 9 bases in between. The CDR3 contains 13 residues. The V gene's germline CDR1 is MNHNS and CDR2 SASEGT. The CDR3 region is CASSRTGNEKLFF. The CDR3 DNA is TGTGCCAGCAGTAGGACCGGAAATGAAAAACTGTTTTTT.

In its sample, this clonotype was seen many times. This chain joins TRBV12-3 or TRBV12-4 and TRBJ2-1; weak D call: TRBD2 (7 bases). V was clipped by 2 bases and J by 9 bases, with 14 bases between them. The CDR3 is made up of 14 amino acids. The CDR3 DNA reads TGTGCCAGCAGTTTACAGAGGGAGGGGGGTGAGCAGTTCTTC. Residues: CASSLQREGGEQFF.

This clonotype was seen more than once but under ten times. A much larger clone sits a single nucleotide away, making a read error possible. In DNA, the CDR3 is TGCAGTGAGCGGACGGAGATTAATTCACCCCTCCACTTT. Its protein product is CSERTEINSPLHF. The J gene is TRBJ1-6, the V gene TRBV20-1; D call uncertain. Trimming took off 7 bases at V and 6 bases at J, with 13 bases between the two ends. The CDR3 has 13 amino acids. Germline CDR1 reads DFQATT; CDR2 reads SNEGSKA (reference sequence).

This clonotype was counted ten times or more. The CDR3 DNA is TGTGCCAGCAGTCGAGAGGCCGGGGCCACTGAAGCTTTCTTT. Translation gives CASSREAGATEAFF. The chain combines TRBV12-3 or TRBV12-4 with TRBJ1-1; perhaps TRBD1 as D (5 bases). This CDR3 is built from 14 residues. V was pared by 5 bases and J by 4 bases, with 14 bases between.